These 7 T cell receptor beta chains were sequenced from one sample in a study of Tregs in tolerant kidney transplant recipients. Related graft donors supplied nonmyeloablative bone marrow transplants, and mixed chimerism was transient. Using immunoSEQ multiplex PCR, the repertoire was profiled, and TCRdb retains in-frame clones only, with some absent. The sample shows under 35,000 clones, and 1.8% sits with its ten largest clones. Sequenced here: CD4+ T cells from blood (PBMCs), sampled 24 months after the transplant. Receptors originate from a human patient who received a combined kidney and bone marrow transplant. Some T cells may be graft donor cells.

This chain's CDR3 is CASSQSGSSYNEQFF. CDR3 bases read: TGCGCCAGCAGCCAATCGGGGAGCTCCTACAATGAG. The chain employs TRBV4-1 and TRBJ2-1, with D perhaps TRBD2 (5 bases). The CDR3 end lies 3 residues beyond the end of the read and is filled in from the germline J gene. Germline V gives CDR1 MGHRA, CDR2 YSYEKL. This CDR3 comprises 15 residues. V shed 2 bases and J shed 0 bases, with 8 bases lying between them.

About this clone: The read gets to within 3 residues of the CDR3 end, and the germline J gene fills in the rest. This rearrangement joins TRBV7-9 to TRBJ2-7; 7 bases map to TRBD2. This CDR3 region has 15 residues. Germline-derived CDR1 and CDR2 are SEHNR and FQNEAQ (reference sequence). Trimming cost V 4 bases and J 0 bases; bases outside gene matches: 6. The DNA read from the CDR3 is TGTGCCAGCAGCTCAATGGGCGGGAGCTCCTACGAG. It codes for CASSSMGGSSYE. The whole CDR3 protein reads CASSSMGGSSYEQYF.

To note about this clone: Coverage ceases 3 residues before the CDR3 finishes, and the germline J gene fills in the end. The V and J genes are TRBV10-1 and TRBJ2-3; D possibly corresponds to TRBD1 (6 bases). CDR1 is WNHNN and CDR2 is SYGVQD in the germline V gene (reference sequence). The germline V and J ends were trimmed by 3 bases and 2 bases, with 12 bases remaining between them. The CDR3 is 15 amino acids. CDR3 residues: CASSEQGFSTDTQYF. The part of the CDR3 DNA that was read is TGCGCCAGCAGTGAACAGGGATTCTCCACAGATACG.

Concerning this clone itself: A junction end diverges from the germline sequence, so it may reflect a read error. Read data end 3 residues before the CDR3 end; the end is taken from the germline J gene. The chain employs TRBV10-3 and TRBJ2-7, with TRBD1 as a possible D gene (5 bases). In germline, CDR1 is ENHRY, CDR2 SYGVKD. The CDR3 contains 13 residues. CDR3 sequence: CAIRESTGYEQYF. CDR3 DNA (partial): TGTGCCATCAGGGAGTCAACAGGCTACGAG.

Concerning this clone: The read terminates 3 residues before the CDR3 end, so the remaining end is supplied by the germline J gene. The chain recombines TRBV2 with TRBJ2-3, with a weak D call TRBD2 (5 bases). The CDR3 extends over 15 amino acids. Germline loops: CDR1 SNHLY, CDR2 FYNNEI. Trimming took off 6 bases at V and 2 bases at J, with 15 bases between the two ends. CDR3 loop: CASSVGAVDTDTQYF. Partial CDR3 DNA: TGTGCCAGCAGCGTTGGAGCGGTCGACACAGATACG.

In regard to this clone: The CDR3 end falls 3 residues outside the read, so it is completed with the germline J gene. The V and J genes are TRBV29-1 and TRBJ1-1, with 8 bases matching TRBD1. J lost 7 bases, V lost 4 bases, and 14 bases had no gene match. The CDR3 length is 15 residues. Germline V lookup: CDR1 SQVTM, CDR2 ANQGSEA. The CDR3 region is CSVVPQGAGGGEAFF. CDR3 DNA, as far as it was read: TGCAGCGTTGTCCCCCAGGGGGCGGGGGGGGGTGAA.

Of note for this clone: The observed sequence ends 3 residues before the CDR3 terminus, with the missing tail filled in from the germline J gene. This chain links TRBV7-2 with TRBJ2-1; D may be TRBD1 (5 bases). This CDR3 comprises 14 residues. Per germline, CDR1 SGHTA and CDR2 FQGNSA. The V gene lost 5 bases and the J gene lost 9 bases, with 17 bases spanning the gap. The sequenced part of the CDR3 DNA is TGTGCCAGCAGCCGGACACTAACCCGTGGTGAG. Translating gives CASSRTLTRGE. The full CDR3 is CASSRTLTRGEQFF.